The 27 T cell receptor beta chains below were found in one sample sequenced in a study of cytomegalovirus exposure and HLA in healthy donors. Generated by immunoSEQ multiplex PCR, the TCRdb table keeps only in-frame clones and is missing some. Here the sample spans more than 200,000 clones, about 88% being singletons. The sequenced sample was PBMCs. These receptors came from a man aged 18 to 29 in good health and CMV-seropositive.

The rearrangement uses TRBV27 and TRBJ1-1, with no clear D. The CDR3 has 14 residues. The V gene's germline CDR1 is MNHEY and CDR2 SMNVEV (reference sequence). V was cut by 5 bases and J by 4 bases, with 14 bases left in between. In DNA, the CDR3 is TGTGCCAGCAGTCACAGAGGTTTTCGCACTGAAGCTTTCTTT. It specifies CASSHRGFRTEAFF.

In nucleotides, the CDR3 is TGTGCCAGCAGCGCCCCGGGACTTCCTCTTGAGCAGTACTTC. Translated: CASSAPGLPLEQYF. V usage is TRBV9 and J usage is TRBJ2-7; weak D call: TRBD2 (6 bases). The germline V gene encodes CDR1 SGDLS and CDR2 YYNGEE. Trimming took 3 bases from V and 7 from J, leaving 17 bases between them. This CDR3 region has 14 residues. The full variable domain, with the rest looked up from reference TRBV9 and TRBJ2-7, is DSGVTQTPKHLITATGQRVTLRCSPRSGDLSVYWYQQSLDQGLQFLIQYYNGEERAKGNILERFSAQQFPDLHSELNLSSLELGDSALYFCASSAPGLPLEQYFGPGTRLTVT.

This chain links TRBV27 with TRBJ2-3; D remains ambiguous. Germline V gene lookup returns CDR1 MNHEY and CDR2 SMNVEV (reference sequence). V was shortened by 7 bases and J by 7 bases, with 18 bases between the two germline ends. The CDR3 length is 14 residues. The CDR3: CASNLRTHPNTQYF. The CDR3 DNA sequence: TGTGCCAGCAATCTACGGACCCACCCAAATACGCAGTATTTT.

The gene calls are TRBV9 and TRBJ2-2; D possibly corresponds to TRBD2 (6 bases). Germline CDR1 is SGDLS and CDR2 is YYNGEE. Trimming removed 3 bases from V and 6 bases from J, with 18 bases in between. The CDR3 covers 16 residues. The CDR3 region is CASSAGIGGSSGELFF. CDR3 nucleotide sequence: TGTGCCAGCAGCGCCGGGATTGGGGGGTCCTCCGGGGAGCTGTTTTTT. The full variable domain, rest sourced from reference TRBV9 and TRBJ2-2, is DSGVTQTPKHLITATGQRVTLRCSPRSGDLSVYWYQQSLDQGLQFLIQYYNGEERAKGNILERFSAQQFPDLHSELNLSSLELGDSALYFCASSAGIGGSSGELFFGEGSRLTVL.

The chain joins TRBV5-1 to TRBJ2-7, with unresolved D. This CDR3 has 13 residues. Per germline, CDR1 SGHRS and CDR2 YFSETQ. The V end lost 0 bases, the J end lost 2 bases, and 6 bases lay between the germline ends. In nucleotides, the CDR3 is TGCGCCAGCAGCTTGGGGCCGACCTACGAGCAGTACTTC. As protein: CASSLGPTYEQYF.

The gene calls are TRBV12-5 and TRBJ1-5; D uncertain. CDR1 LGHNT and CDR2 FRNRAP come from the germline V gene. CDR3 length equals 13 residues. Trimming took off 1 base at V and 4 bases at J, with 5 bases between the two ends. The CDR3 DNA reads TGTGCTAGTGGTTTGGAAGAAAATCAGCCCCAGCATTTT. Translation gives CASGLEENQPQHF.

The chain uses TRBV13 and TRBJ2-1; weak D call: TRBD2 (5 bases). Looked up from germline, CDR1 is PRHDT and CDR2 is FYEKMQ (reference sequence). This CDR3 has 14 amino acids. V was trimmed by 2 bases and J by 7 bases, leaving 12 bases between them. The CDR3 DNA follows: TGTGCCAGCAGCTTAAGCGGTCCCTGGAATGAGCAGTTCTTC. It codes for CASSLSGPWNEQFF.

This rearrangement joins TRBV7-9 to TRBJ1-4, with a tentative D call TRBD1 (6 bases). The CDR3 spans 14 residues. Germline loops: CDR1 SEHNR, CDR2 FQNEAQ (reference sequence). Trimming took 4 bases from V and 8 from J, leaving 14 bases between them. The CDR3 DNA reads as TGTGCCAGCAGCTATACCCCGGACAGCGAAAAACTGTTTTTT. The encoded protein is CASSYTPDSEKLFF. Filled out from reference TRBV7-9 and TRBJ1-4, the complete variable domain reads DTGVSQNPRHKITKRGQNVTFRCDPISEHNRLYWYRQTLGQGPEFLTYFQNEAQLEKSRLLSDRFSAERPKGSFSTLEIQRTEQGDSAMYLCASSYTPDSEKLFFGSGTQLSVL.

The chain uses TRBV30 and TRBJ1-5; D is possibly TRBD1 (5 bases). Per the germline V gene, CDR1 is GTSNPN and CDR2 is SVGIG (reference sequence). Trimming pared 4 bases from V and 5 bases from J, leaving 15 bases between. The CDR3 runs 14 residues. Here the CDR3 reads CAWNFGQRDQPQHF. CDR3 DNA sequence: TGTGCCTGGAATTTTGGACAAAGGGATCAGCCCCAGCATTTT.

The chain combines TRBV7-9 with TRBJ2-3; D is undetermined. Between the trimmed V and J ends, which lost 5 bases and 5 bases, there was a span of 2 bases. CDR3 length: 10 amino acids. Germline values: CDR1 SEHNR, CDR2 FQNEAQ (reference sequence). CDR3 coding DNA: TGTGCCAGCAGCCGAGATACGCAGTATTTT. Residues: CASSRDTQYF.

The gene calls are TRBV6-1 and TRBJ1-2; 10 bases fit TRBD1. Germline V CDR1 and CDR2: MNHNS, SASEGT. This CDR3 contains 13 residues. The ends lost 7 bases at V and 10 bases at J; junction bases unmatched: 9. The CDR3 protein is CASMGDRGFVYTF. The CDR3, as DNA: TGTGCCAGCATGGGGGACAGGGGTTTTGTCTACACCTTC.

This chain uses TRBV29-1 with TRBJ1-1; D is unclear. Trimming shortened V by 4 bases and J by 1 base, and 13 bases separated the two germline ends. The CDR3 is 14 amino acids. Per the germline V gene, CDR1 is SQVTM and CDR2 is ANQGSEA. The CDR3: CSVVGQHQNTEAFF. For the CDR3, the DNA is TGCAGCGTTGTCGGGCAACACCAGAACACTGAAGCTTTCTTT.

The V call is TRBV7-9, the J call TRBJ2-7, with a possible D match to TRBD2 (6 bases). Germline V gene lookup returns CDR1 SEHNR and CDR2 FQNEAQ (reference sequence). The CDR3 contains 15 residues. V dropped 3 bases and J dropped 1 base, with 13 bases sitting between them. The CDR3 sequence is CASSLGSGRSYEQYF. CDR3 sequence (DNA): TGTGCCAGCAGCTTGGGGTCAGGGAGGTCCTACGAGCAGTACTTC. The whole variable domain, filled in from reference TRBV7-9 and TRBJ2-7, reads DTGVSQNPRHKITKRGQNVTFRCDPISEHNRLYWYRQTLGQGPEFLTYFQNEAQLEKSRLLSDRFSAERPKGSFSTLEIQRTEQGDSAMYLCASSLGSGRSYEQYFGPGTRLTVT.

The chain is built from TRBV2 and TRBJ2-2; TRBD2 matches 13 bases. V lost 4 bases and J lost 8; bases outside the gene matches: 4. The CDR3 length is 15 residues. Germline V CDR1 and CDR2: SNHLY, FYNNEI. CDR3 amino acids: CASSGTSGSAGELFF. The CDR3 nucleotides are TGTGCCAGCAGTGGGACTAGCGGGAGTGCTGGGGAGCTGTTTTTT.

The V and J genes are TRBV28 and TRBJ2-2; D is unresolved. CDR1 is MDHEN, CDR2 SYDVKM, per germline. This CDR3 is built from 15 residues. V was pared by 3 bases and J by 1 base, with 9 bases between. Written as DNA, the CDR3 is TGTGCCAGCAGTTTCTGGCCGCTGAACACCGGGGAGCTGTTTTTT. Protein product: CASSFWPLNTGELFF.

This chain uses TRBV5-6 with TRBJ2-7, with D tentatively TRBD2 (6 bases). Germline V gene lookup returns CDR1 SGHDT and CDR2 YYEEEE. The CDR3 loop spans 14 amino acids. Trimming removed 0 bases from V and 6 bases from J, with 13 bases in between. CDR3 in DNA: TGTGCCAGCAGCTTGGTAGCGGACGTGGGCGAGCAGTACTTC. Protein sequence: CASSLVADVGEQYF. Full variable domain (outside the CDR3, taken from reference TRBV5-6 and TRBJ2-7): DAGVTQSPTHLIKTRGQQVTLRCSPKSGHDTVSWYQQALGQGPQFIFQYYEEEERQRGNFPDRFSGHQFPNYSSELNVNALLLGDSALYLCASSLVADVGEQYFGPGTRLTVT.

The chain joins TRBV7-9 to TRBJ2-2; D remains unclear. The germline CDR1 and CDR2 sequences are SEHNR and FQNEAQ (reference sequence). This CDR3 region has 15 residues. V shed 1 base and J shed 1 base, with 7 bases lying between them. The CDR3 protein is CASSLGARNTGELFF. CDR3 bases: TGTGCCAGCAGCTTAGGGGCGAGGAACACCGGGGAGCTGTTTTTT.

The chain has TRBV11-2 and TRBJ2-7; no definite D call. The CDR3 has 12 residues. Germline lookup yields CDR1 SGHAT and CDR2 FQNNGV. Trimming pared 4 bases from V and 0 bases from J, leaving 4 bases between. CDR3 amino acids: CASSSFSYEQYF. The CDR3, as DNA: TGTGCCAGCAGCTCCTTCTCCTACGAGCAGTACTTC. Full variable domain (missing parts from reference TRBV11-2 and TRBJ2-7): EAGVAQSPRYKIIEKRQSVAFWCNPISGHATLYWYQQILGQGPKLLIQFQNNGVVDDSQLPKDRFSAERLKGVDSTLKIQPAKLEDSAVYLCASSSFSYEQYFGPGTRLTVT.

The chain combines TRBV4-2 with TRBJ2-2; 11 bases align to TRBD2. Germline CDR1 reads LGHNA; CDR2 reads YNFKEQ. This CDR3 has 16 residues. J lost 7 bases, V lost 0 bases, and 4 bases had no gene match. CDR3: CASSQDSGRGVGELFF. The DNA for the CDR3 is TGTGCCAGCAGCCAAGATAGCGGGAGGGGGGTCGGGGAGCTGTTTTTT.

In DNA, the CDR3 is TGTGCCAGCCCGCTCCGCACTGAGGGGTGGAATGAGCAGTTCTTC. Translating gives CASPLRTEGWNEQFF. The V and J genes are TRBV7-6 and TRBJ2-1; possibly TRBD1 or TRBD2 for D (5 bases each). V was trimmed by 8 bases and J by 7 bases, leaving 21 bases between them. This CDR3 has 15 residues. Germline V lookup: CDR1 SGHVS, CDR2 FNYEAQ. Combining the CDR3 with reference TRBV7-6 and TRBJ2-1 gives the whole variable domain GAGVSQSPRYKVTKRGQDVALRCDPISGHVSLYWYRQALGQGPEFLTYFNYEAQQDKSGLPNDRFSAERPEGSISTLTIQRTEQRDSAMYRCASPLRTEGWNEQFFGPGTRLTVL.

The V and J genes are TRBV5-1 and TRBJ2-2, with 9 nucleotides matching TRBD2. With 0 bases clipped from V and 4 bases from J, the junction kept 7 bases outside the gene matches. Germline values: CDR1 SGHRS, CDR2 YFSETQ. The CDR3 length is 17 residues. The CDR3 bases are TGCGCCAGCAGCTTGGCCTTAGCGGGAGTGGGCACCGGGGAGCTGTTTTTT. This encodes CASSLALAGVGTGELFF.

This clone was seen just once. CDR3: CSVIAGNLYEQYF. The CDR3 DNA reads TGCAGCGTTATTGCAGGGAATCTCTACGAGCAGTACTTC. V and J are TRBV29-1 and TRBJ2-7; maybe TRBD1 (5 bases). Trimming took off 5 bases at V and 3 bases at J, with 14 bases between the two ends. The CDR3 loop spans 13 amino acids. CDR1 SQVTM and CDR2 ANQGSEA come from the germline V gene.

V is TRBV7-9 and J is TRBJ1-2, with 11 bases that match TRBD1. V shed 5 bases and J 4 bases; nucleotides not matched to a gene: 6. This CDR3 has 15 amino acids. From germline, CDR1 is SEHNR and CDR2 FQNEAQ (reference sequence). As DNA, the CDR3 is TGTGCCAGCAGCCACGGACAGGGGGCTATCTATGGCTACACCTTC. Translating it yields CASSHGQGAIYGYTF.

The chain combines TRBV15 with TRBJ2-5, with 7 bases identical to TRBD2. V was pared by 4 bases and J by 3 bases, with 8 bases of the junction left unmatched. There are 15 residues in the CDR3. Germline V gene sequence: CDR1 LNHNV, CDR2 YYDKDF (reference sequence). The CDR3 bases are TGTGCCACCAGCACCTCCCTGCTAGCGGAAGAGACCCAGTACTTC. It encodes CATSTSLLAEETQYF.

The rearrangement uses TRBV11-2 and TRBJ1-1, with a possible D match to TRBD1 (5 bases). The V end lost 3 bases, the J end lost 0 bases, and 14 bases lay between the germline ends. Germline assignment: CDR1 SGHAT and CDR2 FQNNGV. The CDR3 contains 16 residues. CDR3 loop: CASSFGTEGVNTEAFF. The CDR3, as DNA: TGTGCCAGCAGCTTTGGGACCGAAGGAGTGAACACTGAAGCTTTCTTT.

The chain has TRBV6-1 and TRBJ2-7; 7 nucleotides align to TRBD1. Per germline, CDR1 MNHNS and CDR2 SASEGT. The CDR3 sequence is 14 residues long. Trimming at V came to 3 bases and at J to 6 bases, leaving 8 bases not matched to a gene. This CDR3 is CASSDRQGWGEQYF. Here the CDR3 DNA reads TGTGCCAGCAGTGACCGACAGGGTTGGGGCGAGCAGTACTTC.

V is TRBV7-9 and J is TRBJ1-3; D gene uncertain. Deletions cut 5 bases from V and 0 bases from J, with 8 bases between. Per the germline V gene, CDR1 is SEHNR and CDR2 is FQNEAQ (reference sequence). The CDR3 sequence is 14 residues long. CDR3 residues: CASSRATSGNTIYF. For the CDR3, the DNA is TGTGCCAGCAGCCGCGCGACCTCTGGAAACACCATATATTTT.